One sample yielded the 24 T cell receptor beta chains listed below, sequenced in a study of blood T cell repertoires in COVID-19. Clones were read by immunoSEQ multiplex PCR, and TCRdb kept only the in-frame ones, dropping some. Among 250,000 to 300,000 clones listed, 80% to 90% were seen once. The sample comprised peripheral blood. Receptor source: a woman aged 35 to 49 with acute or convalescent COVID-19.

The chain is built from TRBV9 and TRBJ2-2; 13 bases align to TRBD2. The CDR3 is made up of 17 amino acids. Germline V gene sequence: CDR1 SGDLS, CDR2 YYNGEE. J was trimmed by 0 bases and V by 4 bases; bases with no gene match: 3. CDR3 in amino acids: CASSRLAGGPNTGELFF. CDR3 coding DNA: TGTGCCAGCAGCCGACTAGCGGGGGGCCCGAACACCGGGGAGCTGTTTTTT.

The chain uses TRBV25-1 and TRBJ2-3; 7 bases align to TRBD1. Looked up from germline, CDR1 is MGHDK and CDR2 is SYGVNS. The ends lost 5 bases at V and 5 bases at J; junction bases unmatched: 7. CDR3 length equals 14 residues. The CDR3 coding sequence is TGTGCCAGCAGTAACCCGGGACAGATAGATACGCAGTATTTT. Translating gives CASSNPGQIDTQYF.

The chain couples TRBV7-2 to TRBJ2-4, with 7 bases that match TRBD1. Germline assignment: CDR1 SGHTA and CDR2 FQGNSA. There are 16 residues in the CDR3. V trimming: 0 bases; J trimming: 7 bases; junction bases outside the gene matches: 9. The CDR3: CASSLAGGGPWNIQYF. The CDR3 bases are TGTGCCAGCAGCTTAGCAGGGGGCGGGCCTTGGAACATTCAGTACTTC.

The J gene is TRBJ1-1, the V gene TRBV18; a weak D match, TRBD1 (6 bases). The CDR3 runs 13 residues. Germline V gives CDR1 KGHSH, CDR2 LQKENI. Deletions cut 1 base from V and 4 bases from J, with 7 bases between. CDR3 protein: CASSPLQGTEAFF. CDR3 nucleotides: TGTGCCAGCTCACCACTACAGGGCACTGAAGCTTTCTTT.

The CDR3 DNA reads as TGTGCCAGCAGCGTCGGGACTAGCGGGGGGGCGGGCACAGATACGCAGTATTTT. It codes for CASSVGTSGGAGTDTQYF. The chain links TRBV9 to TRBJ2-3, with 16 bases matching TRBD2. The CDR3 covers 18 residues. Germline lookup yields CDR1 SGDLS and CDR2 YYNGEE. V gave up 2 bases and J gave up 1 base; unmatched junction bases: 4. Full variable domain (missing parts from reference TRBV9 and TRBJ2-3): DSGVTQTPKHLITATGQRVTLRCSPRSGDLSVYWYQQSLDQGLQFLIQYYNGEERAKGNILERFSAQQFPDLHSELNLSSLELGDSALYFCASSVGTSGGAGTDTQYFGPGTRLTVL.

This clone was recorded a few times. The chain couples TRBV11-1 to TRBJ1-4; D perhaps matches TRBD1 (6 bases). V lost 5 bases, J lost 5 bases, and 15 bases lay in between. Germline CDR1 is SGHAT and CDR2 is FQDESV (reference sequence). This CDR3 region has 15 residues. Here the CDR3 reads CASSIRQELNEKLFF. CDR3 bases: TGTGCCAGCAGCATCCGACAGGAGCTAAATGAAAAACTGTTTTTT.

CDR3 coding DNA: TGCGCCAGCAGTCACGCACGACTAGCGGGGGGGTTTGAGACCCAGTACTTC. It translates to CASSHARLAGGFETQYF. The chain links TRBV23-1 to TRBJ2-5; TRBD2 matches at 14 bases. TRBV23-1 is an ORF, and what it does is uncertain. V was clipped by 3 bases and J by 5 bases; unmatched bases: 8. CDR3 length equals 17 residues.

The V and J genes are TRBV9 and TRBJ1-4; possibly TRBD1 for D (6 bases). V was clipped by 2 bases and J by 11 bases, with 13 bases between them. Germline loops: CDR1 SGDLS, CDR2 YYNGEE. This CDR3 is built from 13 residues. This chain's CDR3 is CASSVGGPDKLFF. CDR3 DNA sequence: TGTGCCAGCAGCGTGGGGGGGCCTGACAAACTGTTTTTT.

The V call is TRBV11-3, the J call TRBJ1-1; D is unclear. V was clipped by 1 base and J by 3 bases, with 9 bases between them. Looked up from germline, CDR1 is SGHNT and CDR2 is YENEEA. The CDR3 contains 14 residues. CDR3 coding DNA: TGTGCCAGCAGCTTAGCCCAGACATACACTGAAGCTTTCTTT. As protein: CASSLAQTYTEAFF. The complete variable domain, with remaining parts taken from reference TRBV11-3 and TRBJ1-1, reads EAGVVQSPRYKIIEKKQPVAFWCNPISGHNTLYWYLQNLGQGPELLIRYENEEAVDDSQLPKDRFSAERLKGVDSTLKIQPAELGDSAVYLCASSLAQTYTEAFFGQGTRLTVV.

This chain uses TRBV6-1 with TRBJ2-3, with 10 bases aligning to TRBD1. The junction had 8 bases not matched to a gene; V was cut back by 4 bases and J by 4 bases. This CDR3 has 16 residues. Germline V gene data show CDR1 as MNHNS and CDR2 as SASEGT. CDR3 protein: CASSARDRGFPDTQYF. CDR3 DNA: TGTGCCAGCAGTGCGCGGGACAGGGGTTTTCCAGATACGCAGTATTTT.

This sequence joins TRBV5-1 and TRBJ2-5, with D maybe TRBD1 (6 bases). Deletions cut 2 bases from V and 4 bases from J, with 15 bases between. Looked up from germline, CDR1 is SGHRS and CDR2 is YFSETQ. The CDR3 spans 15 residues. The CDR3 loop reads CASSFHGGFGETQYF. CDR3 coding DNA: TGCGCCAGCAGCTTTCATGGGGGCTTTGGAGAGACCCAGTACTTC.

This chain connects TRBV6-5 to TRBJ1-2; 8 bases line up with TRBD1. Germline V gene sequence: CDR1 MNHEY, CDR2 SVGAGI. This CDR3 contains 14 residues. V lost 5 bases to trimming and J lost 2 bases; unmatched junction nucleotides: 4. This CDR3 reads CASSRQGQNYGYTF. In nucleotides, the CDR3 is TGTGCCAGCAGTCGACAGGGGCAGAACTATGGCTACACCTTC.

J is TRBJ2-3 and V is TRBV7-7, with TRBD2 matching over 7 bases. CDR1 is SSHAT, CDR2 FNYEAQ, per germline (reference sequence). V was clipped by 5 bases and J by 4 bases; unmatched bases: 15. CDR3 length: 17 amino acids. CDR3: CASSRSAAGDTADTQYF. In DNA, the CDR3 is TGTGCCAGCAGCCGATCGGCCGCGGGGGATACGGCAGATACGCAGTATTTT.

The rearrangement links TRBV5-1 to TRBJ1-2, with D tentatively TRBD1 (6 bases). V lost 5 bases and J lost 6, with 11 bases in between. There are 12 residues in the CDR3. Germline-derived CDR1 and CDR2 are SGHRS and YFSETQ. CDR3: CASSQDSHGYTF. The CDR3 bases are TGCGCCAGCAGTCAGGACAGTCATGGCTACACCTTC.

The chain combines TRBV19 with TRBJ1-1; 11 bases map to TRBD1. The CDR3 has 16 residues. J gave up 4 bases and V 3 bases, and 7 bases lay outside the gene matches. Germline CDR1 LNHDA, CDR2 SQIVND (reference sequence). CDR3 bases: TGTGCCAGTAGTATGAGGACAGGGGGCCAACGCACTGAAGCTTTCTTT. Translating it yields CASSMRTGGQRTEAFF.

The chain combines TRBV2 with TRBJ1-3; 8 bases match TRBD1. CDR1 and CDR2 from the germline V gene are SNHLY and FYNNEI. The junction had 3 bases not matched to a gene; V was cut back by 6 bases and J by 2 bases. The CDR3 has 14 residues. In DNA form, the CDR3 reads TGTGCCAGCAGGAGCAGGGGGCCTGGAAACACCATATATTTT. It encodes CASRSRGPGNTIYF. Based on the CDR3 plus reference TRBV2 and TRBJ1-3, the full variable domain is EPEVTQTPSHQVTQMGQEVILRCVPISNHLYFYWYRQILGQKVEFLVSFYNNEISEKSEIFDDQFSVERPDGSNFTLKIRSTKLEDSAMYFCASRSRGPGNTIYFGEGSWLTVV.

This chain links TRBV29-1 with TRBJ1-2; D might be TRBD1 (5 bases). V dropped 4 bases and J dropped 0 bases, with 15 bases sitting between them. This CDR3 contains 15 residues. CDR1 and CDR2 from the germline V gene are SQVTM and ANQGSEA. The CDR3 loop reads CSVAVADTANYGYTF. DNA for the CDR3: TGCAGCGTTGCGGTCGCGGACACTGCTAACTATGGCTACACCTTC.

The V and J genes are TRBV6-2 or TRBV6-3 and TRBJ2-1, with TRBD2 identical over 11 bases. Germline values: CDR1 MNHEY, CDR2 SVGEGT. This CDR3 has 20 residues. Trimming removed 2 bases from V and 3 bases from J; junction bases left unmatched: 15. CDR3 sequence: CASSYPSSGGTPSVYNEQFF. The CDR3 DNA is TGTGCCAGCAGTTACCCATCTAGCGGGGGGACCCCTTCAGTCTACAATGAGCAGTTCTTC.

This clone occurred once. The chain employs TRBV24-1 and TRBJ2-2; tentative D call: TRBD2 (7 bases). This CDR3 contains 17 residues. V shed 5 bases and J shed 3 bases, with 18 bases lying between them. Germline values: CDR1 KGHDR, CDR2 SFDVKD. CDR3 bases: TGTGCCACCAGTGCCCGGAAGGCGGGGGCGGACACCGGGGAGCTGTTTTTT. Its translation is CATSARKAGADTGELFF.

The rearrangement uses TRBV5-1 and TRBJ1-1; tentative D call: TRBD1 (5 bases). V lost 3 bases, J lost 0 bases, and 12 bases lay in between. The CDR3 runs 15 residues. Germline lookup yields CDR1 SGHRS and CDR2 YFSETQ. CDR3 nucleotides: TGCGCCAGCAGCTATGGAGACAGCATGAACACTGAAGCTTTCTTT. It codes for CASSYGDSMNTEAFF.

The J gene is TRBJ2-5, the V gene TRBV4-2, with D possibly TRBD2 on 6 matching bases. V dropped 3 bases and J dropped 1 base, with 18 bases sitting between them. The germline CDR1 and CDR2 sequences are LGHNA and YNFKEQ. The CDR3 contains 17 residues. CDR3 loop: CASSQAPGEASQETQYF. The CDR3 DNA is TGTGCCAGCAGCCAGGCCCCTGGGGAGGCCAGCCAAGAGACCCAGTACTTC.

The V gene is TRBV11-2, the J gene TRBJ1-2; 11 bases are shared with TRBD1. Germline trimming cut 5 bases from V and 8 bases from J; bases unmatched to any gene: 10. Germline CDR1 and CDR2: SGHAT and FQNNGV. This CDR3 comprises 15 residues. The CDR3 region has the DNA TGTGCCAGCAGCACTAGGACAGGGGGCCGGGTAGGCTACACCTTC. This codes for CASSTRTGGRVGYTF.

This chain joins TRBV5-1 and TRBJ1-1; TRBD1 agrees at 8 bases. Unmatched junction bases numbered 12, after V lost 7 bases and J lost 1 base. Looked up from germline, CDR1 is SGHRS and CDR2 is YFSETQ. The length of the CDR3 is 16 residues. The CDR3 loop is CASGIAPGQANTEAFF. In DNA, the CDR3 is TGCGCCAGCGGAATTGCACCGGGACAGGCGAACACTGAAGCTTTCTTT.

The genes are TRBV13 and TRBJ1-1, with TRBD1 matching over 8 bases. Germline V gene data show CDR1 as PRHDT and CDR2 as FYEKMQ (reference sequence). Trimming took 3 bases from V and 13 from J; bases not matched to a gene: 13. The CDR3 is 14 residues long. The CDR3 loop is CASSFSQGGSVGFF. CDR3 coding DNA: TGTGCCAGCAGCTTCTCACAGGGGGGGTCAGTAGGTTTCTTT. The full variable domain, in which reference TRBV13 and TRBJ1-1 provide the parts outside the CDR3, is AAGVIQSPRHLIKEKRETATLKCYPIPRHDTVYWYQQGPGQDPQFLISFYEKMQSDKGSIPDRFSAQQFSDYHSELNMSSLELGDSALYFCASSFSQGGSVGFFGQGTRLTVV.